This TCR beta chain was recovered during a study of blood T cell repertoires in COVID-19. Study details: Italy, Spain and the United States were the sources of the convalescent and acute COVID-19 samples. Sources were T cells, B-cell-depleted T cells, or PBMCs; the material itself was cDNA or gDNA.

In the authors' methods: From reference gene primer amplification, estimates of nucleated cell counts were derived. Produced via immunoSEQ multiplex PCR; TCRdb's table is partial and in-frame only. The D gene and trimming were derived from the DNA, and the V and J assignments and clone size from that table. Of around 80,000 clones in the sample, roughly four fifths were seen once. The CDR3 is made up of 15 amino acids. Trimming shortened V by 1 base and J by 1 base, and 12 bases separated the two germline ends. Germline V CDR1 and CDR2: SGHRS, YFSETQ. The sample was peripheral blood. This TCR came from a human donor in a cohort sampled during active COVID-19. The chain joins TRBV5-1 to TRBJ2-7, with D possibly TRBD1 on 5 matching bases. As DNA, the CDR3 is TGCGCCAGCAGCTTGTGGGGCTCCCAATCCTACGAGCAGTACTTC. This codes for CASSLWGSQSYEQYF.